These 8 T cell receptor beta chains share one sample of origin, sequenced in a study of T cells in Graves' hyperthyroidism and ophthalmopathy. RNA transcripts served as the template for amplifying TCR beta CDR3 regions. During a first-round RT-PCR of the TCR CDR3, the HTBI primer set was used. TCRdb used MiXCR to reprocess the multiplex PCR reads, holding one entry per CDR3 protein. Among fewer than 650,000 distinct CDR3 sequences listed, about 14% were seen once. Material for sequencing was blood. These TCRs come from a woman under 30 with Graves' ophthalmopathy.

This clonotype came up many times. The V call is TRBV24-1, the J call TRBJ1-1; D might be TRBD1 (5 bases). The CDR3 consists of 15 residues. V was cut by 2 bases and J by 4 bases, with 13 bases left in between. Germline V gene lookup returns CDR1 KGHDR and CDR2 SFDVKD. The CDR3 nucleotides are TGTGCCACCAGTGATTCGTCGGGGCGGTTCACTGAAGCTTTCTTT. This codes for CATSDSSGRFTEAFF.

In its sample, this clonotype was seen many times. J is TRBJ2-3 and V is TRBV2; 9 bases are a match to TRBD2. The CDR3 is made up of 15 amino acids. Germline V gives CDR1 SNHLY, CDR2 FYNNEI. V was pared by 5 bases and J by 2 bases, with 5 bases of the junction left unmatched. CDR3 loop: CASSNLAGNTDTQYF. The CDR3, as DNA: TGTGCCAGCAGTAATCTAGCGGGGAACACAGATACGCAGTATTTT.

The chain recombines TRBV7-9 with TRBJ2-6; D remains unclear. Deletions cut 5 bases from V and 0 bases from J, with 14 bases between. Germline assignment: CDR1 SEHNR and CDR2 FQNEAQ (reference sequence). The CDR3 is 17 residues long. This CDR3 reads CASSRLHSSSGANVLTF. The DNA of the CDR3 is TGTGCCAGCAGCCGCCTCCACAGTTCCTCTGGGGCCAACGTCCTGACTTTC.

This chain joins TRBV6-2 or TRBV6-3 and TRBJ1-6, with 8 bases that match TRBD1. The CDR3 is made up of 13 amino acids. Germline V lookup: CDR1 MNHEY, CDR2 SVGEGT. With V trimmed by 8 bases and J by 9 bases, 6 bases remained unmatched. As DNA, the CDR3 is TGTGCCAGCCAACAGGGGGAGCGTTCACCCCTCCACTTT. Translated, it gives CASQQGERSPLHF.

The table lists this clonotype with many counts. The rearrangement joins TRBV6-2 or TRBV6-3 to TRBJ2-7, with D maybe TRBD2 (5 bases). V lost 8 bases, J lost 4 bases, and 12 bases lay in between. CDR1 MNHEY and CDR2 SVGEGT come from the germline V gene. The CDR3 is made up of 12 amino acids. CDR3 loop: CASSGWRYEQYF. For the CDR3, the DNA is TGTGCCAGCTCGGGATGGAGGTACGAGCAGTACTTC.

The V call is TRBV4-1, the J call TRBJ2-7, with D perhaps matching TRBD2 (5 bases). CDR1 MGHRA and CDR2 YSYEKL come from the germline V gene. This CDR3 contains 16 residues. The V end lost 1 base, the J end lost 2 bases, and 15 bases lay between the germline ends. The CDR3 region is CASSQANAAATYEQYF. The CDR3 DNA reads TGCGCCAGCAGCCAAGCGAATGCAGCGGCAACCTACGAGCAGTACTTC.

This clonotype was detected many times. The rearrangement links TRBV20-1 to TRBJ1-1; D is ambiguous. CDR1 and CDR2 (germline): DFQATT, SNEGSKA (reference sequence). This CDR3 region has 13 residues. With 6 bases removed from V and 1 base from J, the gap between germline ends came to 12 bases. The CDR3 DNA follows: TGCAGTGCGGAGACACCTGCGAACACTGAAGCTTTCTTT. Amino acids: CSAETPANTEAFF.

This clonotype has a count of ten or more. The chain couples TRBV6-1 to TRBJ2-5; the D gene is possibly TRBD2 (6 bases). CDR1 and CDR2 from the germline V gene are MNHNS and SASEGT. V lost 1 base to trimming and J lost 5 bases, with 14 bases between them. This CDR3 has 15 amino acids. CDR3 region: CASSEGYGSKETQYF. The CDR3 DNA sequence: TGTGCCAGCAGTGAAGGATACGGGAGTAAGGAGACCCAGTACTTC.